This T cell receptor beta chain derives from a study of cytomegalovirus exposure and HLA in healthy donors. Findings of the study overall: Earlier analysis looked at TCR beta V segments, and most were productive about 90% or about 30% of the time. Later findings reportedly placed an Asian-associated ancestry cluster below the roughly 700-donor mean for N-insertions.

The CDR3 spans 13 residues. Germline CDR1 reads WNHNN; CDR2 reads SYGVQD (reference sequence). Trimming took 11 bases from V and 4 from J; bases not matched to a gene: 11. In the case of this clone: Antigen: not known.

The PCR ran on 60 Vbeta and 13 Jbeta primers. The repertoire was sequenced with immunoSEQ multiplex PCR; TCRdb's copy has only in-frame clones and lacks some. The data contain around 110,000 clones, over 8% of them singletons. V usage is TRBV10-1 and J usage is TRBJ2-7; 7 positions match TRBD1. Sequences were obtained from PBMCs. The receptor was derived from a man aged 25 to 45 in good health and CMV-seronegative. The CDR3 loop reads CAGQDSQSYEQYF. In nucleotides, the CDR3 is TGCGCCGGACAGGACAGCCAATCTTACGAGCAGTACTTC.